This entry is about one T cell receptor (beta chain). TCRdb independently ran MiXCR on the 5' RACE reads; one entry per CDR3 protein. The sample lists around 1.7 million distinct CDR3 sequences; 32% were seen once. These data originate in a study of identical twins. Looked up from germline, CDR1 is MNHEY and CDR2 is SMNVEV (reference sequence). After removal of 6 bases from V and 6 bases from J, the junction contained 9 bases not matched to a gene. CDR3 length equals 15 residues. The genes are TRBV27 and TRBJ2-4; 9 bases match TRBD2. Input material: cord blood. The sequence was obtained from a newborn girl in good health. This CDR3 is CASRGRGRAGNIQYF. The CDR3 DNA reads TGTGCCAGCAGAGGCCGCGGGAGGGCCGGAAACATTCAGTACTTC.